Following are 27 T cell receptor beta chains from one sample sequenced in a study of post-analysis software for immune sequencing data. General observations from the study: Compared with controls, patients had more of about five TRBV segments, including TRBV5-6, TRBV5-1 and TRBV20-1.

No cognate antigen is known for these TCRs. Unique molecular identifiers were carried by the TCR beta cDNA libraries. TCRdb reprocessed the PCR reads with MiXCR, giving one entry per CDR3 protein. Of over 300,000 distinct CDR3 sequences in the sample, less than 40% were seen once. The sequenced sample was blood. The receptors were gathered from a girl aged 10-17 years with multiple sclerosis.

The chain uses TRBV20-1 and TRBJ2-1, with D perhaps matching TRBD2 (6 bases). With 5 bases removed from V and 0 bases from J, the gap between germline ends came to 14 bases. Per the germline V gene, CDR1 is DFQATT and CDR2 is SNEGSKA (reference sequence). The CDR3 contains 15 residues. In DNA, the CDR3 is TGCAGTGCTCTTAGGGTCGGGAGCTCCTACAATGAGCAGTTCTTC. It yields the protein CSALRVGSSYNEQFF.

This clonotype has only a few counts. This chain links TRBV16 with TRBJ2-7; TRBD1 might be the D (5 bases). CDR3 length: 12 amino acids. V was pared by 2 bases and J by 3 bases, with 5 bases between. CDR1 and CDR2 from the germline V gene are KGHSY and FQNENV. The CDR3 spells CASSQGHYEQYF. CDR3 in DNA: TGTGCCAGCAGCCAAGGACACTACGAGCAGTACTTC.

A few counts support this clonotype. CDR3 coding DNA: TGTGCCAGCAGCCAAGAAGCGTCAGGGGCTTGGTATGGCTACACCTTC. Protein sequence: CASSQEASGAWYGYTF. The gene calls are TRBV3-1 and TRBJ1-2, with a tentative D call TRBD1 (6 bases). Germline V gene sequence: CDR1 LGHDT, CDR2 YNNKEL (reference sequence). V lost 0 bases to trimming and J lost 5 bases, with 16 bases between them. The CDR3 loop spans 16 amino acids.

The rearrangement links TRBV12-3 or TRBV12-4 to TRBJ1-5; D possibly corresponds to TRBD1 (6 bases). CDR3 length: 15 residues. The V and J ends lost 5 bases and 6 bases respectively, with 17 bases between them. As DNA, the CDR3 is TGTGCCAGCAGTGTACGGGGGGGGCTGGGTCAGCCCCAGCATTTT. Translated: CASSVRGGLGQPQHF.

This clonotype was found a few times. This chain joins TRBV28 and TRBJ2-3; 13 bases match TRBD2. The CDR3 spans 14 residues. J was trimmed by 6 bases and V by 5 bases; bases with no gene match: 2. Germline V gives CDR1 MDHEN, CDR2 SYDVKM. CDR3 in amino acids: CASSVGLAGDTQYF. As DNA, the CDR3 is TGTGCCAGCAGTGTGGGACTAGCGGGGGATACGCAGTATTTT.

This clonotype was picked up a small number of times. V and J are TRBV7-2 and TRBJ2-1; D call uncertain. Per the germline V gene, CDR1 is SGHTA and CDR2 is FQGNSA. The germline V and J ends were trimmed by 1 base and 4 bases, with 8 bases remaining between them. The CDR3 covers 14 residues. The CDR3 sequence: CASSLVGRYNEQFF. DNA of the CDR3: TGTGCCAGCAGCTTAGTAGGGCGGTACAATGAGCAGTTCTTC.

This clonotype was detected ten times or more. V gene TRBV6-5 combines with J gene TRBJ2-7; the D gene is possibly TRBD1 (5 bases). Germline values: CDR1 MNHEY, CDR2 SVGAGI. V lost 6 bases and J lost 2, with 14 bases in between. This CDR3 has 14 residues. CDR3 sequence reads: CASRVTGRAYEQYF. CDR3 in DNA: TGTGCCAGCAGAGTTACCGGCAGGGCCTACGAGCAGTACTTC.

This clonotype was observed a single time. The V and J genes are TRBV6-5 and TRBJ1-1, with D unresolved. V was pared by 5 bases and J by 7 bases, with 8 bases between. CDR1 and CDR2 (germline): MNHEY, SVGAGI. The CDR3 contains 11 residues. In DNA form, the CDR3 reads TGTGCCAGCAGTCTTCTCAATGAAGCTTTCTTT. Protein: CASSLLNEAFF.

This clonotype has more than one count but fewer than ten. The gene calls are TRBV15 and TRBJ2-6; D is unresolved. V lost 5 bases and J lost 4, with 6 bases in between. Per germline, CDR1 LNHNV and CDR2 YYDKDF (reference sequence). CDR3 length equals 13 residues. CDR3 nucleotides: TGTGCCACCAGCCCCTCCGGGGCCAACGTCCTGACTTTC. It translates to CATSPSGANVLTF. Using reference TRBV15 and TRBJ2-6 for the parts outside the CDR3, the full variable domain is DAMVIQNPRYQVTQFGKPVTLSCSQTLNHNVMYWYQQKSSQAPKLLFHYYDKDFNNEADTPDNFQSRRPNTSFCFLDIRSPGLGDTAMYLCATSPSGANVLTFGAGSRLTVL.

This clonotype was detected only a few times. J is TRBJ2-1 and V is TRBV12-3 or TRBV12-4, with D maybe TRBD2 (6 bases). This CDR3 region has 15 residues. Trimming cost V 1 base and J 5 bases, with 12 bases left between them. The CDR3 DNA reads as TGTGCCAGCAGTTTAGTAAACGGGGGAGACAATGAGCAGTTCTTC. This sequence encodes CASSLVNGGDNEQFF.

This sequence joins TRBV9 and TRBJ1-4, with D uncertain. CDR1 is SGDLS, CDR2 YYNGEE, per germline. This CDR3 has 14 amino acids. The V end was cut by 4 bases, the J end by 7 bases, with 14 bases between. The CDR3 region is CASSPGRGPEKLFF. The CDR3 region has the DNA TGTGCCAGCAGCCCCGGAAGAGGACCTGAAAAACTGTTTTTT.

At least ten counts were recorded for this clonotype. The chain links TRBV4-1 to TRBJ2-3; D unclear. Trimming stripped 6 bases from V and 5 bases from J, with 9 bases between. The CDR3 is 12 amino acids. Germline-derived CDR1 and CDR2 are MGHRA and YSYEKL. The CDR3 spells CASSSPRDTQYF. DNA of the CDR3: TGCGCCAGCAGTTCGCCTAGAGATACGCAGTATTTT.

This clonotype has a handful of counts. The J gene is TRBJ2-7, the V gene TRBV12-3 or TRBV12-4; a possible D gene is TRBD1 (7 bases). Judging by the DNA end, TRBJ2-5 fits better; the J call may be wrong. The CDR3 is 15 amino acids. CDR3 region: CASSGTVHSGETQYF. CDR3 sequence (DNA): TGTGCCAGCAGTGGGACAGTCCACAGCGGGGAGACCCAGTACTTC.

The genes are TRBV5-1 and TRBJ1-1; D is possibly TRBD1 (5 bases). The CDR3 spans 16 residues. Germline V gene sequence: CDR1 SGHRS, CDR2 YFSETQ. The V and J ends lost 3 bases and 5 bases respectively, with 20 bases between them. The CDR3 spells CASSSLWRGGGTEAFF. The CDR3 nucleotides read TGCGCCAGCAGCTCCCTCTGGAGGGGTGGAGGTACTGAAGCTTTCTTT.

The V and J genes are TRBV19 and TRBJ2-1, with D possibly being TRBD1 or TRBD2 (6 bases each). The germline V gene has CDR1 LNHDA and CDR2 SQIVND (reference sequence). The CDR3 extends over 11 amino acids. CDR3 in amino acids: CAGGSYNEQFF. CDR3 DNA sequence: TGTGCAGGGGGGTCCTACAATGAGCAGTTCTTC.

This clonotype has a handful of counts. Germline and junction disagree at one end, which may indicate a read error. The chain joins TRBV5-1 to TRBJ2-7, with a weak D call TRBD1 (6 bases). In germline, CDR1 is SGHRS, CDR2 YFSETQ. There are 15 residues in the CDR3. The CDR3 sequence is CAGSTTGPSSYEQYF. For the CDR3, the DNA is TGCGCCGGCAGCACCACAGGGCCGAGCTCCTACGAGCAGTACTTC.

This clonotype was seen only a few times. The chain has TRBV2 and TRBJ1-5; D is uncertain. V lost 6 bases and J lost 1, with 13 bases in between. The CDR3 spans 15 residues. The germline V gene has CDR1 SNHLY and CDR2 FYNNEI. In nucleotides, the CDR3 is TGTGCCAGCAGACTGGACGGAGGAAGCAATCAGCCCCAGCATTTT. It yields the protein CASRLDGGSNQPQHF.

This clonotype was seen a handful of times. This chain uses TRBV4-1 with TRBJ1-1; D call uncertain. Germline values: CDR1 MGHRA, CDR2 YSYEKL. CDR3 length: 14 residues. The V gene lost 0 bases and the J gene lost 4 bases, with 9 bases spanning the gap. The CDR3 here is CASSQDFGFTEAFF. Written as DNA, the CDR3 is TGCGCCAGCAGCCAAGATTTTGGGTTCACTGAAGCTTTCTTT.

At least ten counts were recorded for this clonotype. The CDR3 bases are TGTGCCAGCAGCCAAGATCTGACAGGGGGCTTTGCCGACTATGGCTACACCTTC. Encoded protein: CASSQDLTGGFADYGYTF. J is TRBJ1-2 and V is TRBV4-2; TRBD1 matches 10 bases. Germline trimming cut 0 bases from V and 3 bases from J; bases unmatched to any gene: 10. CDR1 and CDR2 from the germline V gene are LGHNA and YNFKEQ. The CDR3 runs to 18 residues.

In its sample, this clonotype was seen once. J is TRBJ1-5 and V is TRBV5-5; D may be TRBD1 (5 bases). With 4 bases removed from V and 5 bases from J, the gap between germline ends came to 10 bases. Germline V gene lookup returns CDR1 SGHKS and CDR2 YYEKEE (reference sequence). There are 13 residues in the CDR3. The CDR3 loop is CASSGDRYQPQHF. In DNA, the CDR3 is TGTGCCAGCAGCGGGGACCGTTATCAGCCCCAGCATTTT.

The rearrangement uses TRBV7-3 and TRBJ2-6; D gene ambiguous. V was pared by 1 base and J by 0 bases, with 10 bases between. Germline assignment: CDR1 SGHTA and CDR2 FQGTGA. The CDR3 runs 17 residues. The chain's CDR3 is CASSLRSGSSGANVLTF. As DNA, the CDR3 is TGTGCCAGCAGCTTAAGATCCGGAAGCTCTGGGGCCAACGTCCTGACTTTC.

This chain connects TRBV6-5 to TRBJ1-1; no firm D call. Between the trimmed V and J ends, which lost 8 bases and 1 base, there was a span of 17 bases. CDR3 length: 15 residues. The germline V gene encodes CDR1 MNHEY and CDR2 SVGAGI. The CDR3 here is CASSPYRRANTEAFF. DNA for the CDR3: TGTGCCAGCTCCCCCTACCGCCGGGCGAACACTGAAGCTTTCTTT.

This clonotype was seen only a few times. The chain combines TRBV25-1 with TRBJ2-5; D possibly uses TRBD1 or TRBD2 (5 bases each). The germline V gene encodes CDR1 MGHDK and CDR2 SYGVNS. The CDR3 totals 14 residues. Deletions cut 4 bases from V and 1 base from J, with 10 bases between. The CDR3: CASSVSGTQETQYF. DNA of the CDR3: TGTGCCAGCAGTGTTTCAGGGACCCAAGAGACCCAGTACTTC.

The table lists this clonotype with many counts. The V call is TRBV20-1, the J call TRBJ1-2; TRBD1 agrees at 9 bases. The CDR3 runs to 14 residues. From germline, CDR1 is DFQATT and CDR2 SNEGSKA (reference sequence). V dropped 0 bases and J dropped 8; count of bases not matched to a gene: 7. CDR3 in amino acids: CSARETGTGKGYTF. CDR3 DNA sequence: TGCAGTGCTAGAGAGACTGGGACAGGGAAAGGCTACACCTTC.

This clonotype was seen more than once but under ten times. The chain is built from TRBV28 and TRBJ1-2; tentative D call: TRBD1 (5 bases). The CDR3 is made up of 13 amino acids. The ends were cut back, 6 bases at V and 8 bases at J, with 16 bases in the middle. Per germline, CDR1 MDHEN and CDR2 SYDVKM. CDR3 protein: CASSLLTGEGYTF. Written as DNA, the CDR3 is TGTGCCAGCAGCCTTCTGACGGGGGAGGGCTACACCTTC.

The V call is TRBV5-1, the J call TRBJ2-7; possibly TRBD2 for D (7 bases). The germline V gene has CDR1 SGHRS and CDR2 YFSETQ. Trimming cost V 7 bases and J 2 bases, with 13 bases left between them. This CDR3 is built from 13 residues. This CDR3 is CASWGGATYEQYF. The CDR3, as DNA: TGCGCCAGCTGGGGGGGCGCCACCTACGAGCAGTACTTC.

V and J are TRBV28 and TRBJ2-7, with D uncertain. CDR3 length equals 13 residues. CDR1 and CDR2 (germline): MDHEN, SYDVKM. The ends were cut back, 5 bases at V and 2 bases at J, with 10 bases in the middle. The CDR3 protein is CASSAPVTYEQYF. The CDR3, as DNA: TGTGCCAGCAGTGCTCCCGTTACCTACGAGCAGTACTTC.